Each of the 20 T cell receptor beta chains below was sequenced from the same sample in a study of T-cell memory formation after mild COVID-19. TCRdb ran MiXCR on the 5' RACE reads and lists one entry per CDR3 protein. The profile covers 580,000 or so distinct CDR3 sequences, with 17% appearing a single time and about 8.6% taken by the ten largest. Material for sequencing was PBMCs or a T cell subset sorted from them (not recorded which). These receptors all come from an adult woman who had mild COVID-19 (a few samples of this study predate the infection). Cell type and time point are not known.

This clonotype was detected a few times. The chain carries TRBV20-1 and TRBJ1-1; the D gene is possibly TRBD1 (5 bases). The CDR3 consists of 15 residues. Germline-derived CDR1 and CDR2 are DFQATT and SNEGSKA (reference sequence). Trimming removed 5 bases at V and 1 base at J, with 17 bases between. CDR3 sequence (DNA): TGCAGTGCTTCAGATCTGGGGCGTGCGAACACTGAAGCTTTCTTT. Its protein is CSASDLGRANTEAFF.

J is TRBJ2-3 and V is TRBV4-2; 9 bases map to TRBD2. The V gene's germline CDR1 is LGHNA and CDR2 YNFKEQ. V was clipped by 0 bases and J by 2 bases; unmatched bases: 9. This CDR3 region has 18 residues. CDR3 nucleotides: TGTGCCAGCAGCCAAGAAGCGACCCTAGCGGGAAACACAGATACGCAGTATTTT. This sequence encodes CASSQEATLAGNTDTQYF.

V usage is TRBV6-1 and J usage is TRBJ1-3, with D hard to call. This CDR3 has 15 residues. V shed 5 bases and J shed 0 bases, with 11 bases lying between them. Germline V gives CDR1 MNHNS, CDR2 SASEGT. CDR3 amino acids: CASSSLGYSGNTIYF. CDR3 coding DNA: TGTGCCAGCAGTAGTTTGGGGTACTCTGGAAACACCATATATTTT.

This chain uses TRBV29-1 with TRBJ2-7; D is uncertain. Germline CDR1 and CDR2: SQVTM and ANQGSEA. The ends were cut back, 7 bases at V and 1 base at J, with 8 bases in the middle. The CDR3 is made up of 11 amino acids. The CDR3 nucleotides read TGCAGCGCCCTGGCATCCTACGAGCAGTACTTC. It encodes CSALASYEQYF.

The rearrangement joins TRBV12-3 or TRBV12-4 to TRBJ1-3; D not resolved. The length of the CDR3 is 11 residues. With 2 bases removed from V and 6 bases from J, the gap between germline ends came to 2 bases. The CDR3 bases are TGTGCCAGCAGTTTATTAAACACCATATATTTT. Translation: CASSLLNTIYF.

The V gene is TRBV15, the J gene TRBJ2-3, with D maybe TRBD1 (5 bases). Germline V gene lookup returns CDR1 LNHNV and CDR2 YYDKDF (reference sequence). The CDR3 contains 16 residues. The V gene lost 9 bases and the J gene lost 2 bases, with 21 bases spanning the gap. DNA for the CDR3: TGTGCCACTACGGAACGGGCAGGGATCTCCACAGATACGCAGTATTTT. It encodes CATTERAGISTDTQYF.

The J gene is TRBJ2-7, the V gene TRBV20-1; D possibly corresponds to TRBD1 (5 bases). The V gene's germline CDR1 is DFQATT and CDR2 SNEGSKA (reference sequence). V gave up 5 bases and J gave up 1 base, with 12 bases separating them. The CDR3 is 13 amino acids. CDR3 in amino acids: CSAPIAGSYEQYF. CDR3 in DNA: TGCAGTGCTCCCATCGCAGGGTCCTACGAGCAGTACTTC.

This clonotype was recorded a few times. J is TRBJ1-6 and V is TRBV7-9; no firm D call. V lost 1 base and J 10 bases, leaving 11 bases between the germline ends. The CDR3 consists of 14 residues. CDR1 is SEHNR, CDR2 FQNEAQ, per germline (reference sequence). The CDR3 reads CASSLDSKKSPLHF. CDR3 coding DNA: TGTGCCAGCAGCTTAGACAGTAAAAAATCACCCCTCCACTTT.

CDR3 amino acids: CATSELDSGEQFF. As DNA, the CDR3 is TGTGCCACCAGTGAATTGGACTCTGGTGAGCAGTTCTTC. The chain is built from TRBV24-1 and TRBJ2-1, with D possibly being TRBD2 (5 bases). The CDR3 loop spans 13 amino acids. Germline V CDR1 and CDR2: KGHDR, SFDVKD. V lost 4 bases and J 9 bases, leaving 12 bases between the germline ends.

The rearrangement links TRBV5-1 to TRBJ1-3; no clear D gene. The CDR3 has 15 residues. Germline-derived CDR1 and CDR2 are SGHRS and YFSETQ. Trimming shortened V by 2 bases and J by 6 bases, and 15 bases separated the two germline ends. In nucleotides, the CDR3 is TGCGCCAGCAGCTTCGACCCAGCAAGTTCAAACACCATATATTTT. This encodes CASSFDPASSNTIYF.

The J gene is TRBJ1-1, the V gene TRBV20-1; unclear D gene. Trimming removed 1 base from V and 6 bases from J, with 6 bases in between. This CDR3 is 11 amino acids long. Per germline, CDR1 DFQATT and CDR2 SNEGSKA (reference sequence). The CDR3 coding sequence is TGCAGTGCTAGAGCCGTAGCTGAAGCTTTCTTT. Amino acids: CSARAVAEAFF.

This chain uses TRBV9 with TRBJ2-6; D unclear. Germline V gene sequence: CDR1 SGDLS, CDR2 YYNGEE. V was shortened by 4 bases and J by 1 base, with 9 bases between the two germline ends. The CDR3 covers 15 residues. This CDR3 reads CASSIWGSGANVLTF. The CDR3 region has the DNA TGTGCCAGCAGCATATGGGGTTCTGGGGCCAACGTCCTGACTTTC.

This clonotype has more than one count but fewer than ten. The chain joins TRBV11-2 to TRBJ2-1; 7 bases fit TRBD2. The CDR3 has 15 residues. V was pared by 2 bases and J by 4 bases, with 5 bases of the junction left unmatched. CDR1 is SGHAT, CDR2 FQNNGV, per germline. The CDR3 nucleotides are TGTGCCAGCAGCTTACTAGCGGAGGGGTACAATGAGCAGTTCTTC. Translating gives CASSLLAEGYNEQFF. The full variable domain, completed using reference TRBV11-2 and TRBJ2-1, is EAGVAQSPRYKIIEKRQSVAFWCNPISGHATLYWYQQILGQGPKLLIQFQNNGVVDDSQLPKDRFSAERLKGVDSTLKIQPAKLEDSAVYLCASSLLAEGYNEQFFGPGTRLTVL.

Regarding this clonotype: A read error may produce the germline difference seen at one junction end. The chain combines TRBV12-3 or TRBV12-4 with TRBJ2-1, with TRBD1 as a possible D gene (6 bases). There are 13 residues in the CDR3. CDR3 in amino acids: CASTQDSYYEQFF. The CDR3 bases are TGTGCCAGCACCCAGGACAGCTACTATGAGCAGTTCTTC.

This clonotype has only a few counts. V is TRBV7-2 and J is TRBJ1-2, with no clear D. CDR3 length: 14 amino acids. Germline V lookup: CDR1 SGHTA, CDR2 FQGNSA. Trimming took 2 bases from V and 8 from J, leaving 15 bases between them. CDR3 bases: TGTGCCAGCAGCTTAACTATCGGGGTTGAGGGCTACACCTTC. Translation: CASSLTIGVEGYTF.

This clonotype was seen a handful of times. CDR3 nucleotide sequence: TGCGCCAGCAGCTTCGACAGGGAGGTCACTGAAGCTTTCTTT. Translation gives CASSFDREVTEAFF. The genes are TRBV5-1 and TRBJ1-1; 7 positions agree with TRBD1. Per the germline V gene, CDR1 is SGHRS and CDR2 is YFSETQ. J lost 4 bases, V lost 2 bases, and 5 bases had no gene match. CDR3 length: 14 amino acids.

This chain joins TRBV20-1 and TRBJ1-1; no definite D call. Germline V lookup: CDR1 DFQATT, CDR2 SNEGSKA (reference sequence). The length of the CDR3 is 15 residues. V lost 0 bases to trimming and J lost 6 bases, with 17 bases between them. The CDR3 DNA sequence: TGCAGTGCTAGAGATTTCAAGGAAACTAAGCCTGAAGCTTTCTTT. Translation: CSARDFKETKPEAFF.

The table lists this clonotype with a few counts. V gene TRBV5-4 combines with J gene TRBJ2-3, with 13 nucleotides matching TRBD2. Germline assignment: CDR1 SGHNT and CDR2 YYREEE (reference sequence). The ends lost 3 bases at V and 5 bases at J; junction bases unmatched: 3. The CDR3 extends over 15 amino acids. CDR3 in amino acids: CASSWTSGGVDTQYF. CDR3 coding DNA: TGTGCCAGCAGCTGGACTAGCGGGGGCGTAGATACGCAGTATTTT.

In this sample, this clonotype turned up many times. This chain connects TRBV6-2 or TRBV6-3 to TRBJ2-7; 7 bases match TRBD2. The germline V gene encodes CDR1 MNHEY and CDR2 SVGEGT. There are 15 residues in the CDR3. V trimming: 6 bases; J trimming: 5 bases; junction bases outside the gene matches: 13. The CDR3 sequence: CASRPPGSGTHEQYF. The CDR3 DNA sequence: TGTGCCAGCAGACCTCCAGGGAGCGGGACCCACGAGCAGTACTTC.

This clonotype was seen a handful of times. V usage is TRBV20-1 and J usage is TRBJ2-1, with D possibly matching TRBD2 (6 bases). This CDR3 is 15 amino acids long. Trimming shortened V by 0 bases and J by 5 bases, and 14 bases separated the two germline ends. Germline V gene data show CDR1 as DFQATT and CDR2 as SNEGSKA (reference sequence). CDR3 bases: TGCAGTGCTAGAGATGGGGCGGGGAGAAACAATGAGCAGTTCTTC. Translation: CSARDGAGRNNEQFF.